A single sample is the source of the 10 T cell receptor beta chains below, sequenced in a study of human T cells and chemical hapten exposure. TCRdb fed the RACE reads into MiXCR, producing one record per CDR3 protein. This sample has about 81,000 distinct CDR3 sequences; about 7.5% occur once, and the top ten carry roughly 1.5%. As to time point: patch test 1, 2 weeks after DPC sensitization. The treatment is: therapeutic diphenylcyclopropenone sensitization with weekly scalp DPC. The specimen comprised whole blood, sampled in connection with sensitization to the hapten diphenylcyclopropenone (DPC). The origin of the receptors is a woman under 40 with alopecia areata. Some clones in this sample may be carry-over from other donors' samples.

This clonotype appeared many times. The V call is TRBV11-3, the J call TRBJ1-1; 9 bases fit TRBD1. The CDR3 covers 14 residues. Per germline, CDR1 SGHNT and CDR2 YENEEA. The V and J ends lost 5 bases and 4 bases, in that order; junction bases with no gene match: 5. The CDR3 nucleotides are TGTGCCAGCAGCCTTTCGACAGGGGGCACTGAAGCTTTCTTT. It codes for CASSLSTGGTEAFF.

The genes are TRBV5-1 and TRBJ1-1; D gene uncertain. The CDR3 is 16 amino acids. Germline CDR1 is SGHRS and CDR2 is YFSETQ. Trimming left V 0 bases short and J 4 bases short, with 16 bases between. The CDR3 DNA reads TGCGCCAGCAGCTTGGGACGCAACGATCGGGGCACTGAAGCTTTCTTT. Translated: CASSLGRNDRGTEAFF.

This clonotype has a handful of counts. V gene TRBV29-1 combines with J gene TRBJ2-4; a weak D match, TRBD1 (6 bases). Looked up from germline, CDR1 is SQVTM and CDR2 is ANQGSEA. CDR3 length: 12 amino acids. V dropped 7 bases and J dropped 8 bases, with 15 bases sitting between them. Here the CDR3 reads CSARTPGDIQYF. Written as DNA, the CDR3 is TGCAGCGCACGGACACCAGGGGACATTCAGTACTTC.

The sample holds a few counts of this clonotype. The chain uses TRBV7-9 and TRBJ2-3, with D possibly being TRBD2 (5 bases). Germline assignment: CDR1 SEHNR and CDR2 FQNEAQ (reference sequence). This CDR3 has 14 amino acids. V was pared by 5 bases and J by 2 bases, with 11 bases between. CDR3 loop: CASSERTSTDTQYF. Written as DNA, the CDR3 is TGTGCCAGCAGCGAGCGGACCTCCACAGATACGCAGTATTTT.

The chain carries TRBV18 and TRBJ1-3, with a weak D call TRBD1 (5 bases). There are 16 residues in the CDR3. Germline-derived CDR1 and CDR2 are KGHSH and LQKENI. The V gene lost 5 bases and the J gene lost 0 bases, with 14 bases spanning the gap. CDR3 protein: CASSREGASSGNTIYF. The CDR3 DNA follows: TGTGCCAGCTCAAGAGAAGGGGCCAGCTCTGGAAACACCATATATTTT.

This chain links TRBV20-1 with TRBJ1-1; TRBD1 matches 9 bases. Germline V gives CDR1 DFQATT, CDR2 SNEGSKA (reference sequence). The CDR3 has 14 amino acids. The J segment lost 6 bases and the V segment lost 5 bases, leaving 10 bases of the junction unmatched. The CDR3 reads CSAVKTGGLSEAFF. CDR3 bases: TGCAGTGCTGTGAAGACAGGGGGTCTCTCTGAAGCTTTCTTT.

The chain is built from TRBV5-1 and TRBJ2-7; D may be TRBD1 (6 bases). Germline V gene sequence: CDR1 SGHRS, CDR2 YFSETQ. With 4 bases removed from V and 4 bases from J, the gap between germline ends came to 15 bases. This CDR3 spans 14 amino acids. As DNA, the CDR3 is TGCGCCAGCAGCGAACAGGGCTCAGGGTACGAGCAGTACTTC. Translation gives CASSEQGSGYEQYF.

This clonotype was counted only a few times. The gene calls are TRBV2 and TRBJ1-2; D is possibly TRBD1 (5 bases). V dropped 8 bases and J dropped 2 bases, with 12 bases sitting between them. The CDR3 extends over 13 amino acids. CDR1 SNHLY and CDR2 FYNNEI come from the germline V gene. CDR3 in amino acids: CASAIDRNYGYTF. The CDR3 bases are TGTGCCAGCGCGATAGACAGAAACTATGGCTACACCTTC.

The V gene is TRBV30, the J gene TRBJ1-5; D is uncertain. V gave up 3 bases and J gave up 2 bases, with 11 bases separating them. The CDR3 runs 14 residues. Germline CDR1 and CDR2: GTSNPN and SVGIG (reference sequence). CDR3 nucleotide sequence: TGTGCCTGGAGCTACCAGACGGGCAATCAGCCCCAGCATTTT. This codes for CAWSYQTGNQPQHF.

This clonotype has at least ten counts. CDR3 bases: TGTGCCAGCCTGTGGGATCGGGCCCCGGAGACTGAAGCTTTCTTT. It is translated as CASLWDRAPETEAFF. The chain has TRBV2 and TRBJ1-1; D not certain. CDR3 size: 15 residues. The germline V gene encodes CDR1 SNHLY and CDR2 FYNNEI. The V and J ends lost 8 bases and 5 bases respectively, with 21 bases between them.